This T cell receptor (beta chain) was sequenced during a study of patients and donors after allogeneic stem cell transplantation. TCRdb re-called the RT-PCR reads with MiXCR, one entry per CDR3 protein. The top ten hold 20% to 30% of the sample, which has under 200,000 distinct CDR3 sequences, about a quarter seen once. The clonotype comes from a human donor who was either an allogeneic HSCT recipient or a stem cell or donor lymphocyte infusion donor (not recorded which). It is not recorded whose cells these are; they may come from a transplant donor. Sequenced material: blood, either unsorted or a sorted T cell fraction (not recorded which).

The CDR3 is CASSLDLRLAGSTDTQYF. In DNA, the CDR3 is TGTGCCAGCAGCTTAGATCTCAGGCTAGCGGGGAGCACAGATACGCAGTATTTT. The chain is built from TRBV11-2 and TRBJ2-3, with TRBD2 identical over 9 bases. The germline V gene encodes CDR1 SGHAT and CDR2 FQNNGV. This CDR3 contains 18 residues. J gave up 0 bases and V 0 bases, and 7 bases lay outside the gene matches.